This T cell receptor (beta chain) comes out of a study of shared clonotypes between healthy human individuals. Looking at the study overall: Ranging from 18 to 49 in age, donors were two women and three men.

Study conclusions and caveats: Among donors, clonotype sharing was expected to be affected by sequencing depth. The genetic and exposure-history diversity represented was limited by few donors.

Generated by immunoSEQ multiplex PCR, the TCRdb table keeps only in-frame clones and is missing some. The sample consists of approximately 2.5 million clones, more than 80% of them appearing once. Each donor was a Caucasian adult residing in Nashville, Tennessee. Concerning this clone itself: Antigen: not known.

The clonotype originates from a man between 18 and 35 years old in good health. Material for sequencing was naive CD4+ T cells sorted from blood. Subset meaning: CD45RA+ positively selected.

CDR3 nucleotide sequence: TGTGCCAGCAGCCCGGGACAGACGAGCTCCTACGAGCAGTACTTC. Amino acid sequence: CASSPGQTSSYEQYF. This chain connects TRBV11-2 to TRBJ2-7; 7 positions agree with TRBD1. The length of the CDR3 is 15 residues. Germline values: CDR1 SGHAT, CDR2 FQNNGV. V lost 5 bases, J lost 0 bases, and 7 bases stayed unmatched. Full variable domain (missing parts from reference TRBV11-2 and TRBJ2-7): EAGVAQSPRYKIIEKRQSVAFWCNPISGHATLYWYQQILGQGPKLLIQFQNNGVVDDSQLPKDRFSAERLKGVDSTLKIQPAKLEDSAVYLCASSPGQTSSYEQYFGPGTRLTVT.